These T cell receptor beta chains were read from a single sample in a study of graft-versus-host responses after intestinal transplantation. Data came from immunoSEQ multiplex PCR; TCRdb stores just in-frame clones and leaves some out. The table lists 12,000 to 15,000 clones, around 70% of them singletons, with roughly 7.2% in the top ten. Specimen: ileum tissue, collected 16 days after intestinal transplant. Every receptor here comes from a human patient who received an intestinal transplant, so some T cells may come from the graft donor. The CDR3 runs from the conserved cysteine through the conserved F or W. Fields, in order: D gene, V gene, J gene, clone size, CDR3 protein, CDR3 DNA. A D gene is named only where the DNA matches it firmly. A clone size is listed for some rows: how often the clone was seen (once, few, many), or a class if it is expanded.

.	TRBV5-4	TRBJ2-3	.	CASSSLTGGVAADTQYF	TGTGCCAGCAGCTCCCTAACAGGGGGGGTTGCCGCAGATACGCAGTATTTT
TRBD2	TRBV13	TRBJ2-2	once	CASSFPLSGGATGELFF	TGTGCCAGCAGCTTCCCCCTTAGCGGGGGGGCCACCGGGGAGCTGTTTTTT
.	TRBV6-6	TRBJ1-3	few	CASRDSSGNTIYF	TGTGCCAGCAGAGACAGCTCTGGAAACACCATATATTTT
TRBD2	TRBV2	TRBJ2-7	.	CASSAASGRAYEQYF	TGTGCCAGCAGTGCGGCTAGCGGGAGGGCCTACGAGCAGTACTTC
.	TRBV11-3	TRBJ2-5	few	CASSSPGAGETQYF	TGTGCCAGCAGCTCCCCAGGGGCAGGAGAGACCCAGTACTTC
TRBD2	TRBV18	TRBJ2-3	.	CASSQGTSESSQYF	TGTGCCAGCTCACAGGGGACTAGCGAGAGCTCTCAGTATTTT
TRBD1	TRBV4-3	TRBJ2-7	medium-sized	CASSQEYRGNEQYF	TGCGCCAGCAGCCAAGAGTACAGGGGGAACGAGCAGTACTTC
.	TRBV28	TRBJ1-1	.	CASSLGRNTEAFF	TGTGCCAGCAGTTTAGGGAGGAACACTGAAGCTTTCTTT
.	TRBV30	TRBJ2-2	.	CAWDGLFTGELFF	TGTGCCTGGGACGGACTTTTTACCGGGGAGCTGTTTTTT
TRBD1	TRBV5-1	TRBJ2-7	.	CASTPGQGYYEQYF	TGCGCCAGCACCCCGGGACAGGGATACTACGAGCAGTACTTC
.	TRBV25-1	TRBJ1-1	.	CASSEISGRSTEAFF	TGTGCCAGCAGTGAAATATCAGGGCGGTCCACTGAAGCTTTCTTT
.	TRBV19	TRBJ1-2	.	CASSRSRSRSYGYTF	TGTGCCAGTAGTAGATCCCGATCCAGATCCTATGGCTACACCTTC
.	TRBV27	TRBJ1-2	.	CASRNRDGGLFYGYTF	TGTGCCAGCAGAAACAGGGATGGGGGATTATTCTATGGCTACACCTTC
TRBD2	TRBV7-3	TRBJ2-1	.	CASSPGAGGPYEQFF	TGTGCCAGCAGCCCAGGGGCGGGGGGGCCCTATGAGCAGTTCTTC
.	TRBV13	TRBJ2-1	.	CASSFVAGQFNEQFF	TGTGCCAGCAGCTTTGTGGCAGGCCAGTTCAATGAGCAGTTCTTC
TRBD1	TRBV29-1	TRBJ2-7	.	CSPPRQGLYEQYF	TGCAGCCCGCCCAGACAGGGGCTCTACGAGCAGTACTTC
.	TRBV5-1	TRBJ1-2	.	CASSAFDESYGYTF	TGCGCCAGCAGTGCGTTTGATGAAAGCTATGGCTACACCTTC
TRBD2	TRBV27	TRBJ2-2	.	CASSSTRLRDHGLAAGELFF	TGTGCCAGCAGTTCAACGCGGTTGAGGGATCACGGACTAGCGGCCGGGGAGCTGTTTTTT
TRBD1	TRBV5-1	TRBJ1-2	.	CASSSRDREANYGYTF	TGCGCCAGCAGCTCCCGGGACAGGGAAGCTAACTATGGCTACACCTTC
TRBD1	TRBV18	TRBJ1-1	.	CASSPRTGGNTEAFF	TGTGCCAGCTCACCACGAACAGGGGGGAACACTGAAGCTTTCTTT
TRBD1	TRBV19	TRBJ1-2	medium-sized	CASSQDIRQGAIGYTF	TGTGCCAGTAGCCAGGATATTCGACAGGGGGCGATTGGCTACACCTTC
.	TRBV2	TRBJ2-5	.	CASSPTGLGEETQYF	TGTGCCAGCAGCCCGACAGGACTAGGGGAAGAGACCCAGTACTTC
.	TRBV30	TRBJ1-5	few	CAWSVQGNQPQHF	TGTGCCTGGAGTGTACAGGGCAATCAGCCCCAGCATTTT
.	TRBV1	TRBJ1-3	.	CTSSQDRRTSGNTIYF	TGCACCAGCAGCCAAGATAGGAGAACCTCTGGAAACACCATATATTTT
.	TRBV10-3	TRBJ1-3	.	CAISVTIPGGKTGNTIYF	TGTGCCATCAGCGTAACTATTCCGGGGGGGAAGACTGGAAACACCATATATTTT
TRBD1	TRBV18	TRBJ1-5	.	CASSPTGDQPQHF	TGTGCCAGCTCACCGACAGGGGATCAGCCCCAGCATTTT
TRBD1	TRBV25-1	TRBJ1-6	few	CASRTGGASPLHF	TGTGCCAGCAGGACAGGGGGCGCTTCACCCCTCCACTTT